The 21 T cell receptor beta chains reported below all come from one sample, sequenced in a study of shared clonotypes between healthy human individuals. TCRdb's copy holds only in-frame clones and misses some; the assay was immunoSEQ multiplex PCR. The repertoire includes 1.4 million or so clones, around 98.5% of them detected once, and under 0.45% sits in the top ten. Sequenced: naive CD4+ T cells sorted from blood. The subset denotes: CD45RA+ positively selected. The receptors originated from a young man in good health.

The genes are TRBV15 and TRBJ2-7, with TRBD2 matching 9 bases. CDR3 length: 14 residues. V lost 6 bases to trimming and J lost 3 bases; unmatched junction nucleotides: 6. The germline V gene encodes CDR1 LNHNV and CDR2 YYDKDF (reference sequence). The CDR3 DNA is TGTGCCACCAGACCAGCGGGAGGACTCTACGAGCAGTACTTC. Its protein product is CATRPAGGLYEQYF.

CDR3 coding DNA: TGTGCCAGCAGCTTCACAGGGGGAGCAGGGGAGACCCAGTACTTC. It translates to CASSFTGGAGETQYF. This sequence joins TRBV5-6 and TRBJ2-5; 8 nucleotides match TRBD1. V trimming: 2 bases; J trimming: 5 bases; junction bases outside the gene matches: 8. The germline V gene encodes CDR1 SGHDT and CDR2 YYEEEE. The CDR3 totals 15 residues.

The chain carries TRBV4-3 and TRBJ1-3; D perhaps matches TRBD1 (6 bases). The V gene lost 4 bases and the J gene lost 8 bases, with 15 bases spanning the gap. The CDR3 contains 14 residues. In germline, CDR1 is LGHNA, CDR2 YSLEER. This chain's CDR3 is CASSRSTGGHTIYF. In DNA form, the CDR3 reads TGCGCCAGCAGCCGATCGACAGGAGGACACACCATATATTTT.

This clone was recorded once. The chain recombines TRBV27 with TRBJ1-1, with 7 bases identical to TRBD1. Germline CDR1 MNHEY, CDR2 SMNVEV (reference sequence). CDR3 size: 15 residues. V lost 2 bases to trimming and J lost 5 bases; unmatched junction nucleotides: 8. The CDR3 DNA follows: TGTGCCAGCAGTTTAAGTGGACAGGTGCCAACTGAAGCTTTCTTT. As protein: CASSLSGQVPTEAFF.

The chain employs TRBV5-5 and TRBJ1-5; D is ambiguous. CDR3 length equals 15 residues. Germline-derived CDR1 and CDR2 are SGHKS and YYEKEE (reference sequence). Between the trimmed V and J ends, which lost 2 bases and 0 bases, there was a span of 9 bases. CDR3 amino acids: CASSLSGNSNQPQHF. DNA for the CDR3: TGTGCCAGCAGCTTATCGGGTAATAGCAATCAGCCCCAGCATTTT.

This clone showed up just a few times. The gene calls are TRBV18 and TRBJ1-4; D not resolved. Looked up from germline, CDR1 is KGHSH and CDR2 is LQKENI. The CDR3 runs 11 residues. Trimming left V 3 bases short and J 5 bases short, with 1 base between. The CDR3, as DNA: TGTGCCAGCTCACCGAATGAAAAACTGTTTTTT. Its protein is CASSPNEKLFF.

This rearrangement joins TRBV29-1 to TRBJ2-3; 10 bases fit TRBD2. The J segment lost 6 bases and the V segment lost 7 bases, leaving 4 bases of the junction unmatched. Germline CDR1 SQVTM, CDR2 ANQGSEA. The CDR3 contains 12 residues. In nucleotides, the CDR3 is TGCAGCGCTAGCGGGAGTTATGATACGCAGTATTTT. Translation: CSASGSYDTQYF.

The gene calls are TRBV7-8 and TRBJ2-7; D may match TRBD1 or TRBD2 (5 bases each). V shed 4 bases and J shed 2 bases, with 21 bases lying between them. The CDR3 is 17 amino acids. Germline loops: CDR1 SGHVS, CDR2 FQNEAQ. CDR3 residues: CASSSNPSVGDAYEQYF. The CDR3 nucleotides are TGTGCCAGCAGCTCCAACCCATCCGTAGGGGACGCCTACGAGCAGTACTTC.

The V gene is TRBV5-4, the J gene TRBJ1-2; D unresolved. Trimming pared 0 bases from V and 6 bases from J, leaving 21 bases between. The CDR3 spans 17 residues. Germline CDR1 is SGHNT and CDR2 is YYREEE (reference sequence). Written as DNA, the CDR3 is TGTGCCAGCAGCTTGGACTCCGGAGCAGGCATTCTCCATGGCTACACCTTC. Its translation: CASSLDSGAGILHGYTF.

V gene TRBV7-9 combines with J gene TRBJ2-1; D ambiguous. Germline assignment: CDR1 SEHNR and CDR2 FQNEAQ (reference sequence). The ends were cut back, 5 bases at V and 5 bases at J, with 16 bases in the middle. The CDR3 is made up of 15 amino acids. The CDR3: CASSRTLGFDNEQFF. CDR3 sequence (DNA): TGTGCCAGCAGCCGGACCCTTGGGTTCGACAATGAGCAGTTCTTC. Full variable domain (rest looked up from reference TRBV7-9 and TRBJ2-1): DTGVSQNPRHKITKRGQNVTFRCDPISEHNRLYWYRQTLGQGPEFLTYFQNEAQLEKSRLLSDRFSAERPKGSFSTLEIQRTEQGDSAMYLCASSRTLGFDNEQFFGPGTRLTVL.

The chain joins TRBV5-1 to TRBJ2-1; a weak D match, TRBD1 (6 bases). The CDR3 is made up of 16 amino acids. V was clipped by 1 base and J by 3 bases, with 14 bases between them. Looked up from germline, CDR1 is SGHRS and CDR2 is YFSETQ. The CDR3 protein is CASSLSGQGNYNEQFF. DNA of the CDR3: TGCGCCAGCAGCTTGTCCGGGCAGGGGAACTACAATGAGCAGTTCTTC.

Points on this clone: Other DNA sequences in the sample encode the same CDR3. The rearrangement uses TRBV5-1 and TRBJ2-7, with 10 nucleotides matching TRBD1. Germline V CDR1 and CDR2: SGHRS, YFSETQ. The length of the CDR3 is 14 residues. With 0 bases clipped from V and 5 bases from J, the junction kept 2 bases outside the gene matches. The CDR3 DNA reads TGCGCCAGCAGCTTGGCTGGGACAGGGGACGAGCAGTACTTC. This translates into CASSLAGTGDEQYF.

The chain carries TRBV28 and TRBJ2-7; weak D call: TRBD2 (6 bases). V was cut by 3 bases and J by 3 bases, with 12 bases left in between. The CDR3 loop spans 14 amino acids. Germline values: CDR1 MDHEN, CDR2 SYDVKM. CDR3 region: CASSFVGSYYEQYF. The CDR3 DNA reads TGTGCCAGCAGTTTCGTCGGGAGTTACTACGAGCAGTACTTC.

The V and J genes are TRBV7-2 and TRBJ1-1; a weak D match, TRBD1 (6 bases). The CDR3 contains 13 residues. Deletions cut 7 bases from V and 3 bases from J, with 12 bases between. CDR1 and CDR2 from the germline V gene are SGHTA and FQGNSA. The CDR3 is CASKTQGDTEAFF. For the CDR3, the DNA is TGTGCCAGCAAAACACAGGGAGACACTGAAGCTTTCTTT.

The rearrangement joins TRBV18 to TRBJ1-2; D ambiguous. The CDR3 sequence is 14 residues long. Germline lookup yields CDR1 KGHSH and CDR2 LQKENI. V was clipped by 3 bases and J by 5 bases, with 13 bases between them. The CDR3 reads CASSPKREGYGYTF. CDR3 nucleotide sequence: TGTGCCAGCTCACCGAAAAGGGAAGGATATGGCTACACCTTC.

The chain is built from TRBV15 and TRBJ2-2; 11 nucleotides line up with TRBD2. This CDR3 has 17 amino acids. With 1 base clipped from V and 7 bases from J, the junction kept 8 bases outside the gene matches. Germline V gene data show CDR1 as LNHNV and CDR2 as YYDKDF (reference sequence). CDR3 protein: CATSRGGASGRIGELFF. CDR3 in DNA: TGTGCCACCAGCAGAGGAGGCGCTAGCGGGAGGATCGGGGAGCTGTTTTTT.

The chain employs TRBV4-1 and TRBJ1-2, with D uncertain. In germline, CDR1 is MGHRA, CDR2 YSYEKL. Trimming stripped 0 bases from V and 4 bases from J, with 6 bases between. This CDR3 spans 13 amino acids. The CDR3: CASSQENSYGYTF. For the CDR3, the DNA is TGCGCCAGCAGCCAAGAAAACAGCTATGGCTACACCTTC.

J is TRBJ2-7 and V is TRBV28, with TRBD2 identical over 7 bases. The trim removed 3 bases at V and 2 bases at J, leaving 7 bases unmatched. Germline V CDR1 and CDR2: MDHEN, SYDVKM. The CDR3 length is 15 residues. CDR3 DNA sequence: TGTGCCAGCAGTTTGGCGGGGACTACCGCCTACGAGCAGTACTTC. Translating gives CASSLAGTTAYEQYF.

The V call is TRBV11-2, the J call TRBJ2-5; weak D call: TRBD1 (6 bases). In germline, CDR1 is SGHAT, CDR2 FQNNGV. The CDR3 covers 14 residues. Between the trimmed V and J ends, which lost 4 bases and 4 bases, there was a span of 13 bases. The CDR3 sequence: CASSSPGDIETQYF. CDR3 bases: TGTGCCAGCAGCTCCCCCGGGGACATAGAGACCCAGTACTTC.

The CDR3 reads CASSQDLFETQYF. DNA for the CDR3: TGCGCCAGCAGCCAAGATCTTTTTGAGACCCAGTACTTC. J is TRBJ2-5 and V is TRBV4-1; D is unclear. The V and J ends lost 0 bases and 5 bases respectively, with 7 bases between them. Germline lookup yields CDR1 MGHRA and CDR2 YSYEKL. The length of the CDR3 is 13 residues.

The chain uses TRBV9 and TRBJ1-2; TRBD1 is a possible D gene (5 bases). V was shortened by 0 bases and J by 6 bases, with 12 bases between the two germline ends. The CDR3 has 14 residues. Looked up from germline, CDR1 is SGDLS and CDR2 is YYNGEE. CDR3 amino acids: CASSVAGGTDGYTF. In DNA, the CDR3 is TGTGCCAGCAGCGTAGCGGGGGGAACGGATGGCTACACCTTC.